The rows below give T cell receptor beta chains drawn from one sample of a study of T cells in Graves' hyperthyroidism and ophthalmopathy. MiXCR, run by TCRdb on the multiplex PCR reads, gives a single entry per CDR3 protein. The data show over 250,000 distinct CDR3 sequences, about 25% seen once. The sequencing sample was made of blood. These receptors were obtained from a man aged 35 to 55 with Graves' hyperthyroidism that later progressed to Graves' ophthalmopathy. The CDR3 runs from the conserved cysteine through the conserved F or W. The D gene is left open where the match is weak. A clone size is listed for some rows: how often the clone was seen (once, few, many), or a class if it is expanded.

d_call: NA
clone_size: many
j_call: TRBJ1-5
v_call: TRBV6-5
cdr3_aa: CASSYYRKQSNQPQHF
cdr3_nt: TGTGCCAGCAGCTATTACAGGAAACAGAGCAATCAGCCCCAGCATTTT

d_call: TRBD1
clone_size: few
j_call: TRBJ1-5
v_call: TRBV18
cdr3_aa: CASSTGQDSNQPQHF
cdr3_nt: TGTGCCAGCTCAACGGGACAGGATAGCAATCAGCCCCAGCATTTT

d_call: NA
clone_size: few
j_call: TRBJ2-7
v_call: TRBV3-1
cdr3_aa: CASSSLVEQYF
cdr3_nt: TGTGCCAGCAGCTCCTTGGTCGAGCAGTACTTC

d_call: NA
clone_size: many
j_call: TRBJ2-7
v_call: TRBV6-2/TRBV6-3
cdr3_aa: CASSYPGTSYEQYF
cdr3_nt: TGTGCCAGCAGTTACCCCGGGACGAGCTACGAGCAGTACTTC

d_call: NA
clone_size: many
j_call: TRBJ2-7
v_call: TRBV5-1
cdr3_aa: CASSLDSRSYEQYF
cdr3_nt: TGCGCCAGCAGCTTGGACAGCCGATCCTACGAGCAGTACTTC

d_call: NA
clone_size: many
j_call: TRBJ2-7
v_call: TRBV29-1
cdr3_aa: CSVVGREYEQYF
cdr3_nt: TGCAGCGTTGTTGGCCGGGAGTACGAGCAGTACTTC

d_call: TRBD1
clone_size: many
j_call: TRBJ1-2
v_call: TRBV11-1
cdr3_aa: CASSLQGSYGYTF
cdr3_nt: TGTGCCAGCAGCCTACAGGGGAGTTACGGCTACACCTTC

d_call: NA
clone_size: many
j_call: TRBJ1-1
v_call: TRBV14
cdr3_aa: CASSQYLNTEAFF
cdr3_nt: TGTGCCAGCAGCCAATACCTAAACACTGAAGCTTTCTTT

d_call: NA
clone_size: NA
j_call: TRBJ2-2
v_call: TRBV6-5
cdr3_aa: CASSYVQVGELFF
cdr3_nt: TGTGCCAGCAGTTACGTGCAGGTTGGGGAGCTGTTTTTT

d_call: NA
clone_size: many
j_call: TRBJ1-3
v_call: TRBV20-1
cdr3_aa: CSALPGPRNTIYF
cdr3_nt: TGCAGTGCCCTACCGGGGCCCCGAAACACCATATATTTT

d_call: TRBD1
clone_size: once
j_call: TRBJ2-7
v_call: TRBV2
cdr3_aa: CASTLEQGAYEQYF
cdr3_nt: TGTGCCAGCACCTTGGAGCAGGGGGCGTACGAGCAGTACTTC

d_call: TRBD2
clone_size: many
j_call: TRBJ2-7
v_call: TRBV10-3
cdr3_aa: CAISESLTGRLYEQYF
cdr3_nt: TGTGCCATCAGTGAGTCCCTTACCGGGAGGCTCTACGAGCAGTACTTC

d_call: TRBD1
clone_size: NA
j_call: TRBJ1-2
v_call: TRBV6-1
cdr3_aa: CASSPDRRGYTF
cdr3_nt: TGTGCCAGCAGCCCGGACAGGCGGGGCTACACCTTC

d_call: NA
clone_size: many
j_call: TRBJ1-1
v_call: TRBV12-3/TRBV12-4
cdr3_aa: CASSFRFYFRGHYNTEAFF
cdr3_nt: TGTGCCAGCAGTTTCCGCTTTTATTTCAGGGGCCACTATAACACTGAAGCTTTCTTT

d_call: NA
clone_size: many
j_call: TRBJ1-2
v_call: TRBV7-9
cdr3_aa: CASSLEGVGYTF
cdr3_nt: TGTGCCAGCAGCTTAGAGGGGGTTGGCTACACCTTC

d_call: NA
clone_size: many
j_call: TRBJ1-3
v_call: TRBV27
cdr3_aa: CASSPLQDSGNTIYF
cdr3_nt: TGTGCCAGCAGTCCCCTCCAGGACTCTGGAAACACCATATATTTT

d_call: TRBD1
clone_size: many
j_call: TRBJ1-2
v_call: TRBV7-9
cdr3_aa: CASSGRDRGSYGYTF
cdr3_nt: TGTGCCAGCAGTGGAAGGGACAGGGGAAGCTATGGCTACACCTTC

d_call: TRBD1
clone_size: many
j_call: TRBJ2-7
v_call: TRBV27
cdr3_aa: CASSSPGQGLYEQYF
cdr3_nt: TGTGCCAGCAGTTCCCCGGGACAGGGACTCTACGAGCAGTACTTC

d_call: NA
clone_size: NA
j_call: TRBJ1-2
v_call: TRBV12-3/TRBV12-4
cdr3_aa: CASSLDRATTTGYTF
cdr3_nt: TGTGCCAGCAGTCTGGACAGAGCCACGACTACGGGCTACACCTTC

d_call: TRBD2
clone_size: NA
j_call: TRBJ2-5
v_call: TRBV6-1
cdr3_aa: CASSGLLAGDGETQYF
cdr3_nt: TGTGCCAGCAGTGGCCTACTAGCGGGAGACGGGGAGACCCAGTACTTC

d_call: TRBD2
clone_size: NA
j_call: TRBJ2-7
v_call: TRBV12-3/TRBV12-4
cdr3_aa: CASSFPQAGVYEQYF
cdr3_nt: TGTGCCAGCAGTTTTCCACAAGCGGGAGTGTACGAGCAGTACTTC

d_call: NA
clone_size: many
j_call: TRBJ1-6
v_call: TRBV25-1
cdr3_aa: CASSELGAESYNSPLHF
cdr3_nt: TGTGCCAGCAGTGAACTCGGGGCAGAATCCTATAATTCACCCCTCCACTTT

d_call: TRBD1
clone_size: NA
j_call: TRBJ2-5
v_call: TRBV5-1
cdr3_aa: CASSQGQGDPYF
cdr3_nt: TGCGCCAGCAGCCAGGGACAGGGGGATCCTTACTTC

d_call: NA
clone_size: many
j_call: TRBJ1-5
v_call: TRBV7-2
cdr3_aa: CASSSTGKPQHF
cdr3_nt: TGTGCCAGCAGCTCAACAGGGAAGCCCCAGCATTTT

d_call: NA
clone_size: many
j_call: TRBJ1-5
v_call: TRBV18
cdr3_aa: CASSRSVNWVNQPQHF
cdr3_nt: TGTGCCAGCTCACGATCCGTTAATTGGGTCAATCAGCCCCAGCATTTT

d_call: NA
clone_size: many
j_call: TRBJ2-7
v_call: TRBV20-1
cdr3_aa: CSAGDPKSSYEQYF
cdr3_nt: TGCAGTGCTGGGGACCCTAAGAGCTCCTACGAGCAGTACTTC